Below are 14 T cell receptor beta chains sequenced from a single sample in a study of blood T cell repertoires in COVID-19. Clones were sequenced by immunoSEQ multiplex PCR, and TCRdb holds only the in-frame ones, with some missing. The sample lists over 100,000 clones, around nine tenths occurring once. Sequencing was carried out using peripheral blood. Every receptor here comes from a man in his forties or fifties with acute or convalescent COVID-19.

The genes are TRBV29-1 and TRBJ1-2; 9 bases are a match to TRBD1. Germline CDR1 SQVTM, CDR2 ANQGSEA. Germline trimming cut 2 bases from V and 7 bases from J; bases unmatched to any gene: 8. The CDR3 is 14 amino acids. The CDR3 spells CSVELRDRASGYTF. CDR3 sequence (DNA): TGCAGCGTTGAACTCCGGGACAGGGCTTCTGGCTACACCTTC.

In its sample, this clone was seen once. The rearrangement joins TRBV12-3 or TRBV12-4 to TRBJ2-7, with D uncertain. The CDR3 consists of 12 residues. Trimming removed 3 bases at V and 3 bases at J, with 6 bases between. CDR3 sequence reads: CASSFSYYEQYF. CDR3 nucleotide sequence: TGTGCCAGCAGTTTTTCTTACTACGAGCAGTACTTC.

The chain couples TRBV5-1 to TRBJ1-1; 7 bases agree with TRBD1. The germline V gene has CDR1 SGHRS and CDR2 YFSETQ. This CDR3 contains 14 residues. The V gene end was trimmed by 0 bases and the J gene end by 4 bases; junction bases not matched to a gene: 3. The CDR3 sequence is CASSLGGQITEAFF. The CDR3 DNA follows: TGCGCCAGCAGCTTGGGGGGACAGATCACTGAAGCTTTCTTT.

The V and J genes are TRBV6-5 and TRBJ1-1; 8 nucleotides match TRBD1. Unmatched junction bases numbered 9, after V lost 7 bases and J lost 5 bases. Germline V gene sequence: CDR1 MNHEY, CDR2 SVGAGI. The CDR3 is 14 amino acids. The CDR3: CASTLRGPGTEAFF. The CDR3 DNA reads TGTGCCAGCACACTCAGGGGGCCGGGAACTGAAGCTTTCTTT.

The V call is TRBV7-8, the J call TRBJ1-1; D gene unclear. The V gene lost 1 base and the J gene lost 0 bases, with 9 bases spanning the gap. The germline gives CDR1 SGHVS, CDR2 FQNEAQ. The CDR3 loop spans 15 amino acids. CDR3 DNA: TGTGCCAGCAGCTTAGGCACACCCTTGAACACTGAAGCTTTCTTT. As protein: CASSLGTPLNTEAFF.

The rearrangement joins TRBV4-2 to TRBJ2-1, with 8 bases aligning to TRBD2. This CDR3 has 16 amino acids. V dropped 3 bases and J dropped 4; count of bases not matched to a gene: 8. CDR1 and CDR2 from the germline V gene are LGHNA and YNFKEQ. Here the CDR3 reads CASSQATSGEYNEQFF. The CDR3 DNA sequence: TGTGCCAGCAGCCAGGCTACTAGCGGAGAATACAATGAGCAGTTCTTC.

The chain couples TRBV6-4 to TRBJ1-1; D is unclear. This CDR3 comprises 15 residues. Germline CDR1 and CDR2: MRHNA and SNTAGT. Trimming stripped 3 bases from V and 1 base from J, with 12 bases between. CDR3: CASSDPTDKNTEAFF. CDR3 DNA sequence: TGTGCCAGCAGTGATCCGACTGATAAGAACACTGAAGCTTTCTTT.

A single count supports this clone. This chain uses TRBV9 with TRBJ2-7, with TRBD2 matching over 14 bases. Germline V gene data show CDR1 as SGDLS and CDR2 as YYNGEE. The length of the CDR3 is 16 residues. Trimming at V came to 4 bases and at J to 3 bases, leaving 6 bases not matched to a gene. CDR3: CASSTGTSGGIYEQYF. CDR3 DNA: TGTGCCAGCAGCACTGGGACTAGCGGGGGTATCTACGAGCAGTACTTC.

CDR3 amino acids: CAWSVSYAAGYTF. In DNA form, the CDR3 reads TGTGCCTGGAGTGTAAGTTATGCGGCTGGCTACACCTTC. This chain links TRBV30 with TRBJ1-2; D not resolved. The germline V gene has CDR1 GTSNPN and CDR2 SVGIG (reference sequence). Between the trimmed V and J ends, which lost 0 bases and 7 bases, there was a span of 12 bases. This CDR3 is built from 13 residues. Drawing the rest from reference TRBV30 and TRBJ1-2, the complete variable domain is SQTIHQWPATLVQPVGSPLSLECTVEGTSNPNLYWYRQAAGRGLQLLFYSVGIGQISSEVPQNLSASRPQDRQFILSSKKLLLSDSGFYLCAWSVSYAAGYTFGSGTRLTVV.

This clone was detected once. The chain couples TRBV30 to TRBJ2-5, with D perhaps matching TRBD1 (6 bases). Per the germline V gene, CDR1 is GTSNPN and CDR2 is SVGIG (reference sequence). The CDR3 runs to 12 residues. The CDR3 region has the DNA TGTGCTCATGGGCCAGGGGAAGAGACCCAGTACTTC. Its protein is CAHGPGEETQYF.

This clone was seen only a few times. V is TRBV6-5 and J is TRBJ2-7; TRBD1 matches 9 bases. The CDR3 runs to 13 residues. V lost 8 bases, J lost 2 bases, and 4 bases stayed unmatched. Per the germline V gene, CDR1 is MNHEY and CDR2 is SVGAGI. CDR3 nucleotides: TGTGCCAGCGGACAGGGGAATACCTACGAGCAGTACTTC. It yields the protein CASGQGNTYEQYF.

The rearrangement joins TRBV24-1 to TRBJ2-3; a possible D gene is TRBD1 (6 bases). The germline V gene has CDR1 KGHDR and CDR2 SFDVKD. Trimming shortened V by 3 bases and J by 1 base, and 22 bases separated the two germline ends. This CDR3 is 19 amino acids long. CDR3 residues: CATSDQLPGHPLRTDTQYF. The CDR3 DNA follows: TGTGCCACCAGTGATCAACTTCCGGGACACCCGCTCCGCACAGATACGCAGTATTTT.

The genes are TRBV20-1 and TRBJ1-2; TRBD1 matches 8 bases. Trimming cost V 5 bases and J 5 bases; bases outside gene matches: 10. There are 14 residues in the CDR3. Germline CDR1 is DFQATT and CDR2 is SNEGSKA (reference sequence). CDR3 sequence (DNA): TGCAGTGCTGGTGGGACAGGCGAGTCGTATGGCTACACCTTC. Translation: CSAGGTGESYGYTF.

The chain is built from TRBV4-2 and TRBJ2-7; D is undetermined. Germline V gives CDR1 LGHNA, CDR2 YNFKEQ. The CDR3 runs to 13 residues. The ends were cut back, 4 bases at V and 3 bases at J, with 10 bases in the middle. CDR3 region: CASSPTKNYEQYF. The CDR3 nucleotides are TGTGCCAGCAGCCCAACAAAGAACTACGAGCAGTACTTC.